These T cell receptor beta chains were read from a single sample in a study of cytomegalovirus exposure and HLA in healthy donors. Sequencing was performed with immunoSEQ multiplex PCR; in TCRdb, only in-frame clones are kept and a portion is missing. This sample has just under 150,000 clones, with 80% found just once. The specimen sequenced was PBMCs. The receptors come from a woman aged 25 to 39 in good health and CMV-seronegative. The CDR3 runs from the conserved cysteine through the conserved F or W. A D gene is named only where the DNA matches it firmly. Size is omitted from some rows. Given values are once, few, many or a class for expanded clones.

v_call	clone_size	j_call	d_call	cdr3_nt	cdr3_aa
TRBV6-4	.	TRBJ2-5	TRBD2	TGTGCCAGCAGTGACGGGCGGGAGATCCAAGAGACCCAGTACTTC	CASSDGREIQETQYF
TRBV7-2	.	TRBJ2-5	.	TGTGCCAGCAGCCCCACGACAACCCAAGAGACCCAGTACTTC	CASSPTTTQETQYF
TRBV11-2	.	TRBJ2-1	TRBD1	TGTGCCAGCAGCTTAGGAGGGACAGGCCGGGAGCAGTTCTTC	CASSLGGTGREQFF
TRBV28	.	TRBJ2-1	.	TGTGCCAGCAGGGACCCAGGGTTTGAGCAGTTCTTC	CASRDPGFEQFF
TRBV5-1	.	TRBJ2-7	TRBD1	TGCGCCAGCAGCCCTCCGGGACAGGGCTACGAGCAGTACTTC	CASSPPGQGYEQYF
TRBV19	once	TRBJ2-1	TRBD1	TGTGCCAGTAGTCGGGACAGGGGAAATGAGCAGTTCTTC	CASSRDRGNEQFF
TRBV9	.	TRBJ2-2	.	TGTGCCAGCAGCTCCTCAGTCACCGGGGAGCTGTTTTTT	CASSSSVTGELFF
TRBV7-6	.	TRBJ1-1	.	TGTGCCAGCAGCCCGCAGGGGACCCTGAGGGCTTTCTTT	CASSPQGTLRAFF
TRBV19	.	TRBJ1-2	.	TGTGCCAGTAGTAGCGGCCGGGAAGGAGGCTACACCTTC	CASSSGREGGYTF
TRBV28	.	TRBJ2-7	TRBD2	TGTGCCAGCAGTCAGTTACTAGCGGGAGACCCCTACGAGCAGTACTTC	CASSQLLAGDPYEQYF
TRBV6-5	.	TRBJ1-5	TRBD1	TGTGCCAGCAGTTGGGACAGGGATAGCAATCAGCCCCAGCATTTT	CASSWDRDSNQPQHF
TRBV9	few	TRBJ1-1	.	TGTGCCAGCAGCGTAGGCAGTAACACTGAAGCTTTCTTT	CASSVGSNTEAFF
TRBV6-6	.	TRBJ2-7	.	TGTGCCAGCAGTTATTGGGGCACGGCCTACGAGCAGTACTTC	CASSYWGTAYEQYF
TRBV2	.	TRBJ2-7	TRBD2	TGTGCCAGCAGTAAGGCGGGAGGCCACGAGCAGTACTTC	CASSKAGGHEQYF
TRBV2	.	TRBJ1-2	.	TGTGCCAGCAGTGAAGGGAGAGGTCTTGGCTACACCTTC	CASSEGRGLGYTF
TRBV7-9	.	TRBJ2-7	TRBD2	TGTGCCAGCAGCCGGACTAGCGGGTATGCCTACGAGCAGTACTTC	CASSRTSGYAYEQYF
TRBV10-3	.	TRBJ1-2	.	TGTGCCATCAGTGAGTCCGGAGTTTTGGGCTACACCTTC	CAISESGVLGYTF
TRBV19	.	TRBJ2-5	.	TGTGCCAGTACGCAAAGCCGTAGGGGGCAAGAGACCCAGTACTTC	CASTQSRRGQETQYF
TRBV11-3	.	TRBJ2-3	.	TGTGCCAGCAGCTTGGGCAGCCGCACAGATACGCAGTATTTT	CASSLGSRTDTQYF
TRBV7-2	.	TRBJ2-2	TRBD2	TGTGCCAGCCTGGGACTATCGAACACCGGGGAGCTGTTTTTT	CASLGLSNTGELFF
TRBV7-9	.	TRBJ1-1	.	TGTGCCAGCAGCTTAGGGACAGCTCTTAAATTGAACACTGAAGCTTTCTTT	CASSLGTALKLNTEAFF
TRBV19	.	TRBJ2-7	TRBD2	TGTGCCAGTAGTTCTAGCGGGAGAGGGATCGGCGAGCAGTACTTC	CASSSSGRGIGEQYF